What follows is one TCR beta chain and its context. What it binds is not known. The junction does not match germline at one end; this may be a read error. The source of the sample is a study of blood T cells in healthy people across ages. The study's findings and limits: Researchers judged that diversity estimates from one million T cells fell short of true values. Older age went with lower TCR beta diversity per million T cells, in a roughly linear way.

The length of the CDR3 is 13 residues. Germline lookup yields CDR1 SGHVS and CDR2 FNYEAQ. With a J-beta primer mix and a sample-barcoded 5' primer, a second PCR ran about 6 to 11 cycles. Through a template-switch adaptor with 12 random nucleotides, each cDNA molecule received a tag. Every sample gave at least 2.5 million paired-end reads containing CDR3. TCRdb passed the 5' RACE reads through MiXCR, listing each CDR3 protein once. The sample carries about 580,000 distinct CDR3 sequences, roughly 48% recorded once. The specimen sequenced was blood. The source of this sequence is a man at least 80 years old in good health. The chain joins TRBV7-6 to TRBJ2-7, with TRBD1 as a possible D gene (5 bases). For the CDR3, the DNA is TGTGACAGCAGCTCGGCGCAGGGCGGTGAGCAGTACTTC. It is translated as CDSSSAQGGEQYF.